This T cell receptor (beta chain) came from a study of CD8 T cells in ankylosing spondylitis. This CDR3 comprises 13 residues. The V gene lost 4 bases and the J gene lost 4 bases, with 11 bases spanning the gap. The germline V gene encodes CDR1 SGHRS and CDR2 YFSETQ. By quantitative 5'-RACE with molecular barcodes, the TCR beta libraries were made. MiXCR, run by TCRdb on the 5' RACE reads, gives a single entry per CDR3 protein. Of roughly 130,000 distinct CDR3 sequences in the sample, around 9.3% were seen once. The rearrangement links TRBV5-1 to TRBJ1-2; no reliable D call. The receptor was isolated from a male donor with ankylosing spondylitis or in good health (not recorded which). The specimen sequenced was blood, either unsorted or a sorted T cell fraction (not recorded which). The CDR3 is CASSPGLIYGYTF. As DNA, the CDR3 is TGCGCCAGCAGCCCCGGTCTCATCTATGGCTACACCTTC.